This T cell receptor beta chain is drawn from a study of beta chain features in type 1 diabetes. The overall study: In age, gender and cell yields, patients were similar to healthy donors.

The investigators reverse transcribed all of the isolated RNA, so they sequenced expressed TCRB transcripts. Generated by immunoSEQ multiplex PCR, the TCRdb table keeps only in-frame clones and is missing some. The data hold fewer than 200,000 clones, with about an eighth observed a single time. Sorting produced populations that all topped 95% purity. Study-level points and caveats: Type 1 diabetes patients had fewer VDJ junction insertions and more deletions. Equally in patients and controls, shorter templates might have been favored by PCR.

Comments on this clone: Its antigen is undetermined.

This CDR3 has 13 amino acids. Germline V lookup: CDR1 GTSNPN, CDR2 SVGIG (reference sequence). Trimming pared 6 bases from V and 0 bases from J, leaving 9 bases between. The chain joins TRBV30 to TRBJ1-5; D remains unclear. What was sequenced was central memory CD4+ T cells from blood. This clonotype originated in a woman aged 18-29 years in good health. The CDR3 loop is CACEIDSNQPQHF. The CDR3 nucleotides are TGTGCCTGCGAGATTGATAGCAATCAGCCCCAGCATTTT.